This T cell receptor (beta chain) was captured by sequencing in a study of shared clonotypes between healthy human individuals. General observations from the study: Rarefaction gave evidence that sorted-subset sequencing remained incomplete despite large depth.

Donors included only healthy HIV-negative adults lacking recent acute infections or vaccinations. As to this clone: The antigen is unknown.

Germline-derived CDR1 and CDR2 are SGHNT and YENEEA. This CDR3 is built from 15 residues. The trim removed 5 bases at V and 0 bases at J, leaving 5 bases unmatched. Each subset's genomic DNA was shared equally among a number of immunoSEQ plates. Some clones are missing from TCRdb's copy, which holds only in-frame ones; the method was immunoSEQ multiplex PCR. In the table there are approximately 1.5 million clones, under 99% of which are singletons. This receptor was taken from a man aged 30 to 39 in good health. Sequencing was performed on naive CD4+ T cells sorted from blood. As to subset: CD45RA+ positively selected. The chain carries TRBV11-3 and TRBJ1-1, with 8 bases lining up with TRBD1. The CDR3: CASSPTGVMNTEAFF. CDR3 coding DNA: TGTGCCAGCAGCCCGACAGGGGTCATGAACACTGAAGCTTTCTTT.